The clone carrying this T cell receptor beta chain showed up many times. Its target is unknown. This sample was included in a study of metastatic and nonmetastatic thyroid tumors. The wider study: The comparison covered peripheral blood and tumor or nodule tissue in malignant and benign thyroid patients. The study, taken as a whole, reports: Across blood and tumor, TCR beta diversity in malignant thyroid tumors was reportedly significantly higher than in benign nodules.

Methods used by the authors: Between-group CDR3 differences, defined by clinicopathological status, yielded a distant-metastasis classifier for papillary thyroid cancer. With MiXCR, TCRdb reprocessed the PCR reads. These V and J calls originate from TCRdb's pipeline instead of the authors' own analysis. The sample lists about 20,000 clones, approximately 16% seen once, with about 10% in the top ten. The V end lost 7 bases, the J end lost 0 bases, and 9 bases lay between the germline ends. This CDR3 is 13 amino acids long. Per the germline V gene, CDR1 is LNHDA and CDR2 is SQIVND (reference sequence). Thyroid surgery had not been preceded by any treatment in any patient.

Material: tumor tissue. The receptor's source is a female donor with papillary thyroid cancer or a benign thyroid nodule (not recorded which). Some clones in this sample may be carry-over from other donors' samples. The genes are TRBV19 and TRBJ1-1, with D uncertain. The CDR3 nucleotides are TGTGCCAGTACCCCTAGGGTGAACACTGAAGCTTTCTTT. The encoded protein is CASTPRVNTEAFF.